Below, 21 T cell receptor beta chains from the same sample are listed, as sequenced in a study of breast tumors, draining lymph nodes, adjacent tissues. Using its own MiXCR run on the multiplex PCR reads, TCRdb lists one record per CDR3 protein. The sample includes 100,000 or so distinct CDR3 sequences, around 21% of them seen just once. Axillary draining lymph nodes of breast cancer patients supplied the node samples. The sequenced material came from axillary lymph node tissue. These receptor sequences come from a female donor with breast cancer. Some clones in this sample may be carry-over from other donors' samples.

This clonotype was counted ten times or more. The chain links TRBV20-1 to TRBJ2-2; possible D gene TRBD2, 5 bases. Germline values: CDR1 DFQATT, CDR2 SNEGSKA (reference sequence). The CDR3 spans 15 residues. Trimming took 6 bases from V and 5 from J, leaving 19 bases between them. Here the CDR3 reads CSAHEGTVGTGELFF. CDR3 in DNA: TGCAGTGCCCACGAGGGAACCGTGGGGACCGGGGAGCTGTTTTTT.

This clonotype showed up many times. CDR3 residues: CASRGTLGLGGYTF. The DNA of the CDR3 is TGTGCCAGCAGGGGGACTCTAGGTTTAGGTGGCTACACCTTC. J is TRBJ1-2 and V is TRBV2; a weak D match, TRBD1 (5 bases). Between the trimmed V and J ends, which lost 6 bases and 7 bases, there was a span of 18 bases. Germline CDR1 reads SNHLY; CDR2 reads FYNNEI. CDR3 length: 14 residues.

This clonotype was seen a few times. V usage is TRBV18 and J usage is TRBJ1-5; the D is unclear. There are 14 residues in the CDR3. V was shortened by 3 bases and J by 0 bases, with 6 bases between the two germline ends. Germline V gene data show CDR1 as KGHSH and CDR2 as LQKENI. CDR3 sequence: CASSPSNSNQPQHF. Written as DNA, the CDR3 is TGTGCCAGCTCACCGTCCAATAGCAATCAGCCCCAGCATTTT.

There are many counts of this clonotype. The chain couples TRBV2 to TRBJ2-7; TRBD1 aligns across 9 bases. Losses at the gene ends were 6 bases for V and 6 bases for J; bases not matched to a gene: 12. The CDR3 has 15 amino acids. CDR1 is SNHLY and CDR2 is FYNNEI in the germline V gene. The CDR3 DNA reads as TGTGCCAGCAGACCTCAAACAGGGGGCGAGGGCGAGCAGTACTTC. It specifies CASRPQTGGEGEQYF.

The gene calls are TRBV11-2 and TRBJ2-7; 10 bases line up with TRBD1. V was clipped by 1 base and J by 2 bases; unmatched bases: 2. Germline assignment: CDR1 SGHAT and CDR2 FQNNGV. The CDR3 extends over 15 amino acids. DNA for the CDR3: TGTGCCAGCAGCTTAGCAGGACAGGGGGCCTACGAGCAGTACTTC. This codes for CASSLAGQGAYEQYF.

The chain links TRBV6-1 to TRBJ2-3; D assignment may be TRBD1 or TRBD2 (6 bases each). CDR1 MNHNS and CDR2 SASEGT come from the germline V gene. Between the trimmed V and J ends, which lost 6 bases and 4 bases, there was a span of 17 bases. The CDR3 totals 15 residues. CDR3 protein: CASRGGPYVPDTQYF. DNA for the CDR3: TGTGCCAGCAGGGGGGGCCCCTACGTTCCAGATACGCAGTATTTT.

The CDR3 coding sequence is TGCAGCGTGGGGTCAATGAACACTGAAGCTTTCTTT. Translation: CSVGSMNTEAFF. The gene calls are TRBV29-1 and TRBJ1-1; no clear D gene. CDR3 size: 12 residues. Between the trimmed V and J ends, which lost 6 bases and 0 bases, there was a span of 8 bases. Germline CDR1 reads SQVTM; CDR2 reads ANQGSEA.

As concerns this clonotype: This may be a read error: a much more frequent sequence differs by one nucleotide. The chain recombines TRBV27 with TRBJ1-6; 8 bases are shared with TRBD1. From germline, CDR1 is MNHEY and CDR2 SMNVEV (reference sequence). CDR3 length equals 18 residues. CDR3 nucleotides: TGTGCCAGCAGACGACCCACAGTTAACAGGGGGAATAATTCACTCCTCCACTTT. It yields the protein CASRRPTVNRGNNSLLHF.

This clonotype was counted at least ten times. This rearrangement joins TRBV9 to TRBJ2-5, with 15 bases lining up with TRBD2. V gave up 0 bases and J gave up 1 base; unmatched junction bases: 10. Germline V lookup: CDR1 SGDLS, CDR2 YYNGEE. The CDR3 is made up of 20 amino acids. The CDR3 protein is CASSVASPGLAGGPQETQYF. DNA for the CDR3: TGTGCCAGCAGCGTAGCCTCCCCGGGACTAGCGGGAGGCCCCCAAGAGACCCAGTACTTC.

This clonotype was picked up many times. The rearrangement links TRBV15 to TRBJ1-5; 7 bases fit TRBD1. Losses at the gene ends were 4 bases for V and 0 bases for J; bases not matched to a gene: 3. The germline V gene has CDR1 LNHNV and CDR2 YYDKDF (reference sequence). The CDR3 runs to 15 residues. The CDR3 DNA sequence: TGTGCCACCAGCAAGGACAGGCATAGCAATCAGCCCCAGCATTTT. It encodes CATSKDRHSNQPQHF.

Many counts were recorded for this clonotype. The V gene is TRBV5-1, the J gene TRBJ2-3, with TRBD2 as a possible D gene (5 bases). Per germline, CDR1 SGHRS and CDR2 YFSETQ. The CDR3 runs to 15 residues. Trimming stripped 0 bases from V and 3 bases from J, with 11 bases between. In nucleotides, the CDR3 is TGCGCCAGCAGCTTGGAGGGAGTAAGGACAGATACGCAGTATTTT. As protein: CASSLEGVRTDTQYF.

This clonotype showed up many times. The genes are TRBV4-1 and TRBJ1-2, with 7 bases matching TRBD1. The CDR3 consists of 14 residues. Germline V gives CDR1 MGHRA, CDR2 YSYEKL. Losses at the gene ends were 5 bases for V and 4 bases for J; bases not matched to a gene: 7. The CDR3 region has the DNA TGCGCCAGCAGCTCCCCCCGGGACAGCTATGGCTACACCTTC. It yields the protein CASSSPRDSYGYTF.

There are many counts of this clonotype. The CDR3 bases are TGCGCCAGCAGCTTTACTAGCGGGACCTACGAGCAGTACTTC. Translating it yields CASSFTSGTYEQYF. This chain joins TRBV5-1 and TRBJ2-7; the match to TRBD2 covers 10 bases. Germline lookup yields CDR1 SGHRS and CDR2 YFSETQ. This CDR3 is 14 amino acids long. V gave up 2 bases and J gave up 2 bases; unmatched junction bases: 1.

J is TRBJ1-5 and V is TRBV7-3, with D unclear. The CDR3 contains 13 residues. Germline V gene data show CDR1 as SGHTA and CDR2 as FQGTGA. V was shortened by 4 bases and J by 6 bases, with 10 bases between the two germline ends. The CDR3 sequence: CASSSGSGQPQHF. The CDR3 nucleotides are TGTGCCAGCAGCTCCGGTTCGGGTCAGCCCCAGCATTTT.

As to this clonotype: One junction end disagrees with the germline gene, perhaps due to a read error. The V call is TRBV4-1, the J call TRBJ2-2, with 10 nucleotides matching TRBD2. Germline V gene sequence: CDR1 MGHRA, CDR2 YSYEKL. The CDR3 has 17 amino acids. The CDR3 reads CASSQVWVLAGGGGLFF. CDR3 nucleotides: TGCGCCAGCAGCCAAGTCTGGGTGTTAGCGGGGGGTGGGGGGCTGTTTTTT.

Ten or more counts support this clonotype. The V gene is TRBV2, the J gene TRBJ1-2, with a weak D call TRBD1 (6 bases). Germline V gives CDR1 SNHLY, CDR2 FYNNEI. CDR3 length: 11 residues. Trimming removed 11 bases at V and 3 bases at J, with 10 bases between. As DNA, the CDR3 is TGTGCCGGTAGGACAGACTATGGCTACACCTTC. Translation gives CAGRTDYGYTF.

This clonotype was picked up many times. This chain uses TRBV6-2 or TRBV6-3 with TRBJ2-5; D unresolved. The CDR3 has 12 residues. Trimming took 6 bases from V and 6 from J, leaving 11 bases between them. Germline V lookup: CDR1 MNHEY, CDR2 SVGEGT. As DNA, the CDR3 is TGTGCCAGCAGGGCCAGTAGGAAGACCCAGTACTTC. Its protein product is CASRASRKTQYF.

This clonotype has ten or more counts. The V and J genes are TRBV15 and TRBJ2-5; D unclear. Germline values: CDR1 LNHNV, CDR2 YYDKDF (reference sequence). The CDR3 contains 13 residues. V was pared by 0 bases and J by 5 bases, with 7 bases between. CDR3: CATSRDSAETQYF. The CDR3 DNA reads as TGTGCCACCAGCAGAGATTCCGCGGAGACCCAGTACTTC.

This clonotype was observed a handful of times. V and J are TRBV27 and TRBJ2-3; D gene uncertain. Germline-derived CDR1 and CDR2 are MNHEY and SMNVEV (reference sequence). The CDR3 is made up of 13 amino acids. V lost 2 bases to trimming and J lost 7 bases, with 10 bases between them. The CDR3 sequence: CASSLPPGNTQYF. CDR3 nucleotides: TGTGCCAGCAGTTTACCCCCCGGAAATACGCAGTATTTT.

In its sample, this clonotype was seen many times. The chain links TRBV5-4 to TRBJ1-5; D unresolved. Trimming stripped 0 bases from V and 6 bases from J, with 7 bases between. Germline assignment: CDR1 SGHNT and CDR2 YYREEE (reference sequence). This CDR3 has 13 residues. CDR3 sequence (DNA): TGTGCCAGCAGCTTGGGCGGGGTTCAGCCCCAGCATTTT. This codes for CASSLGGVQPQHF. The full variable domain, in which reference TRBV5-4 and TRBJ1-5 provide the parts outside the CDR3, is ETGVTQSPTHLIKTRGQQVTLRCSSQSGHNTVSWYQQALGQGPQFIFQYYREEENGRGNFPPRFSGLQFPNYSSELNVNALELDDSALYLCASSLGGVQPQHFGDGTRLSIL.

This clonotype was seen repeatedly, ten times or more. The chain couples TRBV6-5 to TRBJ2-5; unclear D gene. The ends were cut back, 2 bases at V and 1 base at J, with 14 bases in the middle. Germline values: CDR1 MNHEY, CDR2 SVGAGI. The CDR3 has 16 residues. This chain's CDR3 is CASSYGQAGSQETQYF. The DNA of the CDR3 is TGTGCCAGCAGTTACGGTCAAGCCGGAAGCCAAGAGACCCAGTACTTC.